This record covers a single TCR beta chain. Libraries were prepared by immunoSEQ multiplex PCR; TCRdb keeps only in-frame clonotypes and omits some of them. The data contain roughly 250,000 clones, about 87% of them seen just once; the ten biggest clones take up roughly 3.3%. The data originate from a study of blood T cell repertoires in COVID-19. The clonotype comes from a woman aged 40 to 50 with acute or convalescent COVID-19. Source material: peripheral blood.

The CDR3 sequence is CASSLSAGYGYTF. The CDR3 DNA reads as TGTGCCAGCAGTTTATCGGCCGGGTATGGCTACACCTTC. The V call is TRBV28, the J call TRBJ1-2, with D uncertain. CDR1 and CDR2 (germline): MDHEN, SYDVKM. The CDR3 contains 13 residues. V was pared by 1 base and J by 5 bases, with 8 bases between.